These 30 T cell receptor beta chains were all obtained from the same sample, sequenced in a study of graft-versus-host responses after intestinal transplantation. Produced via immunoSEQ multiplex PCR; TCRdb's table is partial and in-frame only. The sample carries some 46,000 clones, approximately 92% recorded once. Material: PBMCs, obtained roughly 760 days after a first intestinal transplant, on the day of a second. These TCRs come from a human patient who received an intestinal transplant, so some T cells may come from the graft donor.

CDR3 coding DNA: TGCGCCAGCACCACTGAAGGGGCTGCGTCATACGAGCAGTACTTC. It specifies CASTTEGAASYEQYF. The chain recombines TRBV10-2 with TRBJ2-5; tentative D call: TRBD1 (5 bases). The end of the DNA fits TRBJ2-7 better, so the J call may be wrong. Germline V gene lookup returns CDR1 WSHSY and CDR2 SAAADI. This CDR3 is built from 15 residues.

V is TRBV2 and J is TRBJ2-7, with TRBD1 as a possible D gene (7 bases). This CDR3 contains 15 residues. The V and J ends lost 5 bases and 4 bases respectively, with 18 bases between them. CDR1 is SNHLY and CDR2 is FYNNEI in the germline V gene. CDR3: CASSLRQGGSYEQYF. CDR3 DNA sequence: TGTGCCAGCAGTCTAAGACAGGGAGGCTCTTACGAGCAGTACTTC.

This chain's CDR3 is CASSRGLEGTDTQYF. In DNA, the CDR3 is TGCGCCAGCAGCCGGGGACTAGAGGGCACAGATACGCAGTATTTT. This chain links TRBV4-3 with TRBJ2-3; 8 nucleotides align to TRBD2. V lost 4 bases to trimming and J lost 1 base; unmatched junction nucleotides: 4. The CDR3 loop spans 15 amino acids. Germline loops: CDR1 LGHNA, CDR2 YSLEER.

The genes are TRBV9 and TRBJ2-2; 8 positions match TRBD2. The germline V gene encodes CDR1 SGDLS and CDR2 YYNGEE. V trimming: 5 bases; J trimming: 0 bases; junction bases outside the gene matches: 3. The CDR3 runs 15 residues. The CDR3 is CASSRSGTNTGELFF. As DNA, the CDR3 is TGTGCCAGCAGTCGTAGCGGGACGAACACCGGGGAGCTGTTTTTT.

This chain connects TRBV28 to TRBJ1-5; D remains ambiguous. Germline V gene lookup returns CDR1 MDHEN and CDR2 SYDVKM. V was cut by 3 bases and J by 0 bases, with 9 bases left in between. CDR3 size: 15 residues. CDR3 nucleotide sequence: TGTGCCAGCAGTTTTAAGGGAGCTAGCAATCAGCCCCAGCATTTT. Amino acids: CASSFKGASNQPQHF.

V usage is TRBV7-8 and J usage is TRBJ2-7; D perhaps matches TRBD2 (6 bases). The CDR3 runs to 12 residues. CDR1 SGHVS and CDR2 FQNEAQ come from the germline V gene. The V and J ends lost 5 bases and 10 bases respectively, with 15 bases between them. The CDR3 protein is CASSENPGLQYF. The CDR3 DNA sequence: TGTGCCAGCAGCGAGAATCCGGGACTCCAGTACTTC.

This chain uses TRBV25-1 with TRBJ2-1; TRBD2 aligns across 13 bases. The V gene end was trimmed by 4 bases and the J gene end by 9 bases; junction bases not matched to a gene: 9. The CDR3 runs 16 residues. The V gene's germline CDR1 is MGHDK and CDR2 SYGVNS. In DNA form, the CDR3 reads TGTGCCAGCAGTGCCCTACCGGGACTAGCGGGAACTGAGCAGTTCTTC. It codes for CASSALPGLAGTEQFF.

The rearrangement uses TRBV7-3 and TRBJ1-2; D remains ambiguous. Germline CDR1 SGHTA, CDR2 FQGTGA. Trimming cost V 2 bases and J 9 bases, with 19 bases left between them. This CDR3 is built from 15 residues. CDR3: CASSLERATFCSYTF. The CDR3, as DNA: TGTGCCAGCAGCTTAGAACGAGCCACCTTTTGTAGCTACACCTTC.

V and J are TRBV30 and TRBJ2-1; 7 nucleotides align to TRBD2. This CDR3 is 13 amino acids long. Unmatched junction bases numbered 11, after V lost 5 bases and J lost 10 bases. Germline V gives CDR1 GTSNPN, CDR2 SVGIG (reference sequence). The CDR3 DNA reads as TGTGCCTGGTCCAGCGGGACTCCTGGAGAGCAGTTCTTC. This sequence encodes CAWSSGTPGEQFF. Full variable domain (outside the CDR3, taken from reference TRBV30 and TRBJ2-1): SQTIHQWPATLVQPVGSPLSLECTVEGTSNPNLYWYRQAAGRGLQLLFYSVGIGQISSEVPQNLSASRPQDRQFILSSKKLLLSDSGFYLCAWSSGTPGEQFFGPGTRLTVL.

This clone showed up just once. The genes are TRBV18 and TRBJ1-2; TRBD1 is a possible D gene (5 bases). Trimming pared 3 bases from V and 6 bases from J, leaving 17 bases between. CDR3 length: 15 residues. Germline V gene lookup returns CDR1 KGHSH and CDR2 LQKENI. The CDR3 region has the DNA TGTGCCAGCTCACCCGTGGACAACCTCGGTGATGGCTACACCTTC. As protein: CASSPVDNLGDGYTF.

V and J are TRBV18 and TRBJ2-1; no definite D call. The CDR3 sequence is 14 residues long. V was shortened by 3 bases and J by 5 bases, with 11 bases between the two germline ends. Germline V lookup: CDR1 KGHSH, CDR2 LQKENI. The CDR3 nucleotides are TGTGCCAGCTCACCCATCGGACCGGACAATGAGCAGTTCTTC. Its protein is CASSPIGPDNEQFF.

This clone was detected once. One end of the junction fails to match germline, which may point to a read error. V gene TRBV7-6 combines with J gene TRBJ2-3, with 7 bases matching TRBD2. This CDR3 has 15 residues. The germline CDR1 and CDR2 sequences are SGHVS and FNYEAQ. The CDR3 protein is CASSLEASGTDTRYF. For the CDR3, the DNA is TGTGCCAGCAGCTTAGAGGCTAGCGGCACAGATACGCGGTATTTT.

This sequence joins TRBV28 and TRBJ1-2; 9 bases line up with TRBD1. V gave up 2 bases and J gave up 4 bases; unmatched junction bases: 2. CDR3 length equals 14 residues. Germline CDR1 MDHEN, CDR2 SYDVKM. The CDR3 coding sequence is TGTGCCAGCAGTTTAGGGGACAGGGTCTATGGCTACACCTTC. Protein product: CASSLGDRVYGYTF.

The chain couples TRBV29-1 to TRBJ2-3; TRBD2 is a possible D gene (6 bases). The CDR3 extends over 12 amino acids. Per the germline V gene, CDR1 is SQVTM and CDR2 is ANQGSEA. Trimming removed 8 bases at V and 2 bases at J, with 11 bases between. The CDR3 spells CSPGTYTDTQYF. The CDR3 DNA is TGCAGCCCGGGGACTTACACAGATACGCAGTATTTT.

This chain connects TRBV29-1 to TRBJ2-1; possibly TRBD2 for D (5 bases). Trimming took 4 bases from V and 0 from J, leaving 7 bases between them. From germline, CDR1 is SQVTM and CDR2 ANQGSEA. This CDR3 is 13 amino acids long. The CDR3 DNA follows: TGCAGCGTTGGACTACGCTCCTACAATGAGCAGTTCTTC. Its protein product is CSVGLRSYNEQFF.

DNA for the CDR3: TGTGCCTGGAGTGTAAGCAGGGACACCGGGGAGCTGTTTTTT. It is translated as CAWSVSRDTGELFF. This chain connects TRBV30 to TRBJ2-2, with D tentatively TRBD1 (5 bases). The germline V gene has CDR1 GTSNPN and CDR2 SVGIG (reference sequence). The CDR3 covers 14 residues. The V end was cut by 0 bases, the J end by 3 bases, with 8 bases between. Full variable domain (outside the CDR3, taken from reference TRBV30 and TRBJ2-2): SQTIHQWPATLVQPVGSPLSLECTVEGTSNPNLYWYRQAAGRGLQLLFYSVGIGQISSEVPQNLSASRPQDRQFILSSKKLLLSDSGFYLCAWSVSRDTGELFFGEGSRLTVL.

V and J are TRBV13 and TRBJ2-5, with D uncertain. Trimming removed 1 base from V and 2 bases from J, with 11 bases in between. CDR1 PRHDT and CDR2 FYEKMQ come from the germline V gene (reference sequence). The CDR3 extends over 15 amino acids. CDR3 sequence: CASSLAAVQQETQYF. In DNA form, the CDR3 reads TGTGCCAGCAGCTTAGCGGCGGTACAACAAGAGACCCAGTACTTC. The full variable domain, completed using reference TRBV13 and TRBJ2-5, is AAGVIQSPRHLIKEKRETATLKCYPIPRHDTVYWYQQGPGQDPQFLISFYEKMQSDKGSIPDRFSAQQFSDYHSELNMSSLELGDSALYFCASSLAAVQQETQYFGPGTRLLVL.

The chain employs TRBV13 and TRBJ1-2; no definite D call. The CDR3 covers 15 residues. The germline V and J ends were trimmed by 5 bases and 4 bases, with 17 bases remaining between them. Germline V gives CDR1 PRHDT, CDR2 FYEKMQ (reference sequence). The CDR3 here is CASSAGDPSGYGYTF. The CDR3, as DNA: TGTGCCAGCAGCGCCGGTGACCCATCGGGCTATGGCTACACCTTC.

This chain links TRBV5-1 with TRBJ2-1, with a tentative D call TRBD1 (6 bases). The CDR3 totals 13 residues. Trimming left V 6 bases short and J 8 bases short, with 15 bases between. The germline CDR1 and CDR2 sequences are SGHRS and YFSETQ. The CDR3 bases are TGCGCCAGCACCGCCGGACAGTTGGATGAGCAGTTCTTC. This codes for CASTAGQLDEQFF.

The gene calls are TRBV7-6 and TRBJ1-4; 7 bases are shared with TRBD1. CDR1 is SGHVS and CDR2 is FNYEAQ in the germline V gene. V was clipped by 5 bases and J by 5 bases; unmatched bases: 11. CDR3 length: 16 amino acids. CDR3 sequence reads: CASSPRGGQVNEKLFF. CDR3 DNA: TGTGCCAGCAGCCCTAGGGGAGGACAGGTCAATGAAAAACTGTTTTTT.

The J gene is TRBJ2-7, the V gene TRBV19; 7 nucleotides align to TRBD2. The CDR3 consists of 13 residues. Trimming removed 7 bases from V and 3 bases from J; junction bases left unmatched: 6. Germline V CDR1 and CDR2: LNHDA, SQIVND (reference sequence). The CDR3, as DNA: TGTGCCAGTATGGGAGGGGATCTCTACGAGCAGTACTTC. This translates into CASMGGDLYEQYF.

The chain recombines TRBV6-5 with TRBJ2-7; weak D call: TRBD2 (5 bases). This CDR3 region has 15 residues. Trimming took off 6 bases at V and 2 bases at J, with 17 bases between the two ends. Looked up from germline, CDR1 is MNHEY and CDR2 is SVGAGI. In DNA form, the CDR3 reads TGTGCCAGCAGAAAGCGGAGCCTAGGGCCCTACGAGCAGTACTTC. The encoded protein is CASRKRSLGPYEQYF.

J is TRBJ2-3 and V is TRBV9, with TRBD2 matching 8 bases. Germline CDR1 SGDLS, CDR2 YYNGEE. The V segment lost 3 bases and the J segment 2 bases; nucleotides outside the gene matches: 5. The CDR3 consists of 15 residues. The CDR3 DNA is TGTGCCAGCAGCGAGGGACTAGTTTACACAGATACGCAGTATTTT. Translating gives CASSEGLVYTDTQYF.

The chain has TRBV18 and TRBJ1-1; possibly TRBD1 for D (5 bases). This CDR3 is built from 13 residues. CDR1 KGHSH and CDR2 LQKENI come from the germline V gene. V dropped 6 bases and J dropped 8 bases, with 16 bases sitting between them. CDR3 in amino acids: CASSYNRGREAFF. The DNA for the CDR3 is TGTGCCAGCTCGTACAATAGGGGACGGGAAGCTTTCTTT.

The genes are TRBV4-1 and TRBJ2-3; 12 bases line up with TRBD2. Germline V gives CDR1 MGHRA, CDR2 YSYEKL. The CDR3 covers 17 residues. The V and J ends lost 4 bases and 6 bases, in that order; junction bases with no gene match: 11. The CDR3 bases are TGCGCCAGCAGCCGGGCCCTAGCGGGAGGGGAAGGGGATACGCAGTATTTT. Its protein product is CASSRALAGGEGDTQYF.

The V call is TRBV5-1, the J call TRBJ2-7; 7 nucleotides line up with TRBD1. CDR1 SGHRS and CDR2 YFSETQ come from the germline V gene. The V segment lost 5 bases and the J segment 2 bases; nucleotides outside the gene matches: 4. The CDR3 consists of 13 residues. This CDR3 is CASRGQVTYEQYF. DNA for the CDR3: TGCGCCAGCAGAGGACAGGTGACCTACGAGCAGTACTTC.

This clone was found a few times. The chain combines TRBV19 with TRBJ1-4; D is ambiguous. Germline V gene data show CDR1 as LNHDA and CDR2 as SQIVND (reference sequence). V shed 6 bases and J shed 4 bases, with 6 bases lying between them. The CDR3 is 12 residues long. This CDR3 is CASRLHNEKLFF. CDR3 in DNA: TGTGCCAGTAGGCTTCATAATGAAAAACTGTTTTTT.

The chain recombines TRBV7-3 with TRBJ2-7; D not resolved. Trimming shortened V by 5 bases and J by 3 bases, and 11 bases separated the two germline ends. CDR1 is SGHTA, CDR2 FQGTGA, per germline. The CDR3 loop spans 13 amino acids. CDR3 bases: TGTGCCAGCAGCCAAACCCCATACTACGAGCAGTACTTC. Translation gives CASSQTPYYEQYF.

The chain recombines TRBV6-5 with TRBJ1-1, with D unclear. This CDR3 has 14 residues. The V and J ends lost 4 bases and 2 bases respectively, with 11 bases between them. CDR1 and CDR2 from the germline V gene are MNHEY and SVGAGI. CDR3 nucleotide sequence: TGTGCCAGCAGTTCCCGGACCGGAAACACTGAAGCTTTCTTT. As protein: CASSSRTGNTEAFF.

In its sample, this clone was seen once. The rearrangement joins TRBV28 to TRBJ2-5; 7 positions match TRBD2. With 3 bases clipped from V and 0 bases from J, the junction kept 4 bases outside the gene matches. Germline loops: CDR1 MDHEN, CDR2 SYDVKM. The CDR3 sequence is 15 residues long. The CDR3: CASSLGLADQETQYF. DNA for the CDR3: TGTGCCAGCAGTTTGGGGCTAGCGGACCAAGAGACCCAGTACTTC.